These 23 T cell receptor beta chains were all obtained from the same sample, sequenced in a study of blood T cells in healthy people across ages. A second roughly 6 to 12 cycle PCR used barcoded and J-beta primers. TCRdb passed the 5' RACE reads through MiXCR, listing each CDR3 protein once. Here the sample spans roughly 500,000 distinct CDR3 sequences, approximately 30% being singletons. Material for sequencing was blood. These receptors came from a woman in her 70s in good health.

About this clonotype itself: A much larger clone differs from this one at a single base, so this may be a read error. J is TRBJ1-1 and V is TRBV6-5, with D unresolved. The germline CDR1 and CDR2 sequences are MNHEY and SVGAGI. The CDR3 contains 14 residues. V was trimmed by 2 bases and J by 1 base, leaving 8 bases between them. The chain's CDR3 is CASSYEGGNTEAFF. The CDR3 DNA follows: TGTGCCAGCAGTTACGAGGGTGGGAACACTGAAGCTTTCTTT.

The chain couples TRBV2 to TRBJ2-5; D possibly corresponds to TRBD1 (6 bases). The V end was cut by 2 bases, the J end by 5 bases, with 12 bases between. Germline V gene lookup returns CDR1 SNHLY and CDR2 FYNNEI. The CDR3 is 14 amino acids. The CDR3 DNA reads TGTGCCAGCAGTGAACTTATTAGGGGGGAGACCCAGTACTTC. Translating it yields CASSELIRGETQYF.

The chain couples TRBV6-5 to TRBJ2-5, with D tentatively TRBD2 (5 bases). Germline CDR1 reads MNHEY; CDR2 reads SVGAGI. The V and J ends lost 0 bases and 2 bases respectively, with 10 bases between them. This CDR3 is 15 amino acids long. The DNA of the CDR3 is TGTGCCAGCAGTTACTCGACTGGGGAGCAAGAGACCCAGTACTTC. Translation: CASSYSTGEQETQYF.

V is TRBV5-1 and J is TRBJ2-2, with a possible D match to TRBD1 (5 bases). The germline CDR1 and CDR2 sequences are SGHRS and YFSETQ. This CDR3 spans 15 amino acids. Trimming shortened V by 4 bases and J by 6 bases, and 16 bases separated the two germline ends. In nucleotides, the CDR3 is TGCGCCAGCAGCAGGGGAAACAACCGAGCCGGGGAGCTGTTTTTT. Its protein is CASSRGNNRAGELFF.

This sequence joins TRBV5-1 and TRBJ1-1; D gene uncertain. With 4 bases removed from V and 3 bases from J, the gap between germline ends came to 16 bases. There are 15 residues in the CDR3. Germline assignment: CDR1 SGHRS and CDR2 YFSETQ. As DNA, the CDR3 is TGCGCCAGCAGCCCGGACCCCGACGGGTACACTGAAGCTTTCTTT. This translates into CASSPDPDGYTEAFF.

This clonotype was seen a few times. The chain combines TRBV10-3 with TRBJ2-3, with 7 nucleotides matching TRBD2. Losses at the gene ends were 10 bases for V and 2 bases for J; bases not matched to a gene: 3. The CDR3 totals 12 residues. Per the germline V gene, CDR1 is ENHRY and CDR2 is SYGVKD. CDR3 sequence reads: CATGTNTDTQYF. The CDR3 DNA sequence: TGTGCCACCGGGACTAACACAGATACGCAGTATTTT.

This chain connects TRBV20-1 to TRBJ2-4; D call uncertain. This CDR3 region has 18 residues. CDR1 is DFQATT and CDR2 is SNEGSKA in the germline V gene (reference sequence). Trimming removed 2 bases from V and 2 bases from J, with 22 bases in between. The CDR3 here is CSARSRYTLPETKNIQYF. CDR3 nucleotides: TGCAGTGCTAGATCAAGGTACACCCTACCAGAGACCAAAAACATTCAGTACTTC.

In DNA, the CDR3 is TGTGCCAGCAGCTTAGCGCTTGGCGGGAGTTACTCCTACGAGCAGTACTTC. This sequence encodes CASSLALGGSYSYEQYF. V and J are TRBV7-9 and TRBJ2-7; 7 bases are a match to TRBD2. CDR3 length: 17 residues. Germline V CDR1 and CDR2: SEHNR, FQNEAQ (reference sequence). Trimming removed 0 bases from V and 0 bases from J; junction bases left unmatched: 8.

As concerns this clonotype: Its ends do not fully match the called genes, so a read error is possible. The chain uses TRBV29-1 and TRBJ1-1; the D gene is possibly TRBD1 (5 bases). Looked up from germline, CDR1 is SQVTM and CDR2 is ANQGSEA. The CDR3 runs to 13 residues. CDR3 in DNA: TGCAGCGTTGACAGGGTCGGGAACACTGCAGCTTTCTTT. Protein product: CSVDRVGNTAAFF.

The V and J genes are TRBV29-1 and TRBJ2-3; 8 bases align to TRBD2. V gave up 7 bases and J gave up 4 bases; unmatched junction bases: 7. Germline assignment: CDR1 SQVTM and CDR2 ANQGSEA. The CDR3 covers 13 residues. CDR3 coding DNA: TGCAGCGCTCGGGGGGGCAGATCAGATACGCAGTATTTT. It is translated as CSARGGRSDTQYF.

This clonotype showed up just a few times. The chain joins TRBV5-1 to TRBJ2-5, with D possibly TRBD2 on 5 matching bases. CDR1 is SGHRS, CDR2 YFSETQ, per germline. The CDR3 contains 15 residues. The germline V and J ends were trimmed by 5 bases and 5 bases, with 19 bases remaining between them. The CDR3 loop reads CASRMEAPHTETQYF. The CDR3 DNA is TGCGCCAGCAGGATGGAGGCCCCCCACACCGAGACCCAGTACTTC.

The V and J genes are TRBV20-1 and TRBJ2-7; 8 positions match TRBD2. The V segment lost 6 bases and the J segment 2 bases; nucleotides outside the gene matches: 6. CDR1 DFQATT and CDR2 SNEGSKA come from the germline V gene (reference sequence). CDR3 size: 13 residues. The CDR3 nucleotides are TGCAGTGCCCCCCGGGGGGGTACCTACGAGCAGTACTTC. This encodes CSAPRGGTYEQYF.

This clonotype was recorded a few times. The V call is TRBV24-1, the J call TRBJ1-2, with D tentatively TRBD1 (5 bases). Germline V gene sequence: CDR1 KGHDR, CDR2 SFDVKD. V lost 3 bases to trimming and J lost 4 bases, with 11 bases between them. The CDR3 sequence is 14 residues long. This chain's CDR3 is CATSDGMGGYGYTF. The CDR3 nucleotides read TGTGCCACCAGTGATGGGATGGGGGGCTATGGCTACACCTTC.

In this sample, this clonotype turned up once. The chain links TRBV6-5 to TRBJ2-5, with TRBD2 as a possible D gene (6 bases). With 5 bases removed from V and 7 bases from J, the gap between germline ends came to 17 bases. Germline V gene sequence: CDR1 MNHEY, CDR2 SVGAGI. The CDR3 covers 14 residues. CDR3 sequence reads: CASSRGTPGGTQYF. CDR3 sequence (DNA): TGTGCCAGCAGTCGCGGGACCCCAGGTGGGACCCAGTACTTC.

On this clonotype itself: Since a much larger clone is just one base distant, this may be a read error. This CDR3 reads CAGSQVFSGGVEQYF. Here the CDR3 DNA reads TGTGCCGGCAGCCAAGTATTCAGCGGGGGCGTCGAGCAGTACTTC. The rearrangement joins TRBV3-1 to TRBJ2-7; 8 bases align to TRBD2. Germline V CDR1 and CDR2: LGHDT, YNNKEL (reference sequence). The CDR3 runs 15 residues.

V and J are TRBV28 and TRBJ2-1, with 11 positions matching TRBD2. CDR1 MDHEN and CDR2 SYDVKM come from the germline V gene. V lost 3 bases, J lost 10 bases, and 8 bases stayed unmatched. The CDR3 consists of 15 residues. The CDR3 sequence is CASSLRTSGRDEQFF. CDR3 coding DNA: TGTGCCAGCAGTTTGCGAACTAGCGGGAGAGACGAGCAGTTCTTC.

The chain links TRBV7-8 to TRBJ2-7; TRBD1 or TRBD2 may be the D gene (5 bases each). The CDR3 sequence is 17 residues long. Germline lookup yields CDR1 SGHVS and CDR2 FQNEAQ. V lost 5 bases, J lost 4 bases, and 24 bases lay in between. The CDR3 nucleotides are TGTGCCAGCAGCGCTGGGGTAGGGGACCATACTATATACGAGCAGTACTTC. Translation: CASSAGVGDHTIYEQYF.

In its sample, this clonotype was seen a few times. Relative to the germline gene, one junction end is altered; a read error may explain this. J is TRBJ2-3 and V is TRBV18; TRBD2 agrees at 8 bases. This CDR3 has 15 amino acids. Germline V gene lookup returns CDR1 KGHSH and CDR2 LQKENI. CDR3 DNA sequence: TGCGCCAGCTCACCACCGACGGGGGGGCGAAGTACGCAGTATTTT. It codes for CASSPPTGGRSTQYF.

The genes are TRBV4-1 and TRBJ2-3, with D perhaps TRBD2 (5 bases). The V and J ends lost 2 bases and 3 bases respectively, with 15 bases between them. This CDR3 region has 16 residues. CDR1 and CDR2 (germline): MGHRA, YSYEKL. The CDR3 region is CASSQFTRVLTDTQYF. The DNA for the CDR3 is TGCGCCAGCAGCCAATTTACGAGGGTTTTGACAGATACGCAGTATTTT.

V and J are TRBV12-5 and TRBJ2-5; the match to TRBD2 covers 14 bases. V dropped 7 bases and J dropped 2; count of bases not matched to a gene: 9. CDR3 length equals 17 residues. CDR1 LGHNT and CDR2 FRNRAP come from the germline V gene. CDR3 sequence (DNA): TGTGCTAGTGATACCCCCAGACTAGCGGGGGGGCAAGAGACCCAGTACTTC. Residues: CASDTPRLAGGQETQYF. Supplemented by reference TRBV12-5 and TRBJ2-5, the full variable domain reads DARVTQTPRHKVTEMGQEVTMRCQPILGHNTVFWYRQTMMQGLELLAYFRNRAPLDDSGMPKDRFSAEMPDATLATLKIQPSEPRDSAVYFCASDTPRLAGGQETQYFGPGTRLLVL.

The CDR3 sequence is CSAPQGARDTQYF. The CDR3 coding sequence is TGCAGTGCCCCGCAGGGGGCTAGAGATACGCAGTATTTT. This rearrangement joins TRBV20-1 to TRBJ2-3; 8 bases line up with TRBD1. The trim removed 6 bases at V and 5 bases at J, leaving 7 bases unmatched. CDR3 length: 13 residues. Germline V CDR1 and CDR2: DFQATT, SNEGSKA (reference sequence).

This chain joins TRBV10-3 and TRBJ2-7; no firm D call. The V end was cut by 5 bases, the J end by 3 bases, with 11 bases between. Germline V gene data show CDR1 as ENHRY and CDR2 as SYGVKD. CDR3 length: 13 residues. In DNA form, the CDR3 reads TGTGCCATCAGTTACACCAGAAGCTACGAGCAGTACTTC. Residues: CAISYTRSYEQYF.

This clonotype was counted a few times. The chain has TRBV20-1 and TRBJ2-7; no clear D gene. CDR1 is DFQATT, CDR2 SNEGSKA, per germline (reference sequence). V lost 3 bases and J lost 5, with 8 bases in between. This CDR3 has 11 amino acids. The CDR3 reads CSARSPNEQYF. Written as DNA, the CDR3 is TGCAGTGCTAGGAGCCCGAACGAGCAGTACTTC.